The next 9 T cell receptor beta chains were all read from a single sample in a study of OX40 agonist ivuxolimab in advanced cancers. Sequencing was performed with immunoSEQ multiplex PCR; in TCRdb, only in-frame clones are kept and a portion is missing. Of about 84,000 clones in the sample, 89% were seen once. The sequences come from CD4+ or CD8+ T cells sorted from blood, collected in a trial of the OX40 agonist ivuxolimab. The receptors come from an adult with an advanced solid tumor such as melanoma, head and neck, liver or kidney cancer.

The rearrangement links TRBV15 to TRBJ2-1; 7 bases line up with TRBD2. After removal of 1 base from V and 8 bases from J, the junction contained 5 bases not matched to a gene. The CDR3 totals 14 residues. Germline loops: CDR1 LNHNV, CDR2 YYDKDF (reference sequence). The CDR3 DNA sequence: TGTGCCACCAGCAGAGTGCGGGGGAGGGATGAGCAGTTCTTC. Translating gives CATSRVRGRDEQFF.

For the CDR3, the DNA is TGTGCCAGCAGCGGGGGACATTCCTACGAGCAGTACTTC. Translating it yields CASSGGHSYEQYF. This chain joins TRBV5-4 and TRBJ2-7; maybe TRBD1 (6 bases). The CDR3 consists of 13 residues. Trimming stripped 4 bases from V and 1 base from J, with 9 bases between. Germline V gene data show CDR1 as SGHNT and CDR2 as YYREEE (reference sequence).

The CDR3 region is CASSLDRGRNEKLFF. CDR3 DNA: TGTGCCAGCAGCTTAGACAGGGGTAGGAATGAAAAACTGTTTTTT. V is TRBV7-2 and J is TRBJ1-4; the match to TRBD1 covers 7 bases. V was pared by 1 base and J by 5 bases, with 4 bases of the junction left unmatched. The germline CDR1 and CDR2 sequences are SGHTA and FQGNSA. The CDR3 is 15 residues long. The variable domain in full, completed from reference TRBV7-2 and TRBJ1-4, reads GAGVSQSPSNKVTEKGKDVELRCDPISGHTALYWYRQSLGQGLEFLIYFQGNSAPDKSGLPSDRFSAERTGGSVSTLTIQRTQQEDSAVYLCASSLDRGRNEKLFFGSGTQLSVL.

V usage is TRBV28 and J usage is TRBJ1-6, with TRBD1 as a possible D gene (6 bases). V was clipped by 6 bases and J by 6 bases, with 15 bases between them. CDR1 MDHEN and CDR2 SYDVKM come from the germline V gene. The CDR3 contains 15 residues. CDR3 bases: TGTGCCAGCAGCCCTGCCGGGGGGCTTAATTCACCCCTCCACTTT. This sequence encodes CASSPAGGLNSPLHF.

This sequence joins TRBV6-9 and TRBJ2-3, with 8 bases that match TRBD1. The germline V gene encodes CDR1 MNHGY and CDR2 SVAAGI. The CDR3 is 14 amino acids. V was pared by 6 bases and J by 5 bases, with 7 bases of the junction left unmatched. The CDR3 region is CASSYRGVEDTQYF. CDR3 bases: TGTGCCAGCAGCTACAGGGGGGTGGAAGATACGCAGTATTTT.

This chain uses TRBV6-1 with TRBJ2-1; TRBD1 is a possible D gene (6 bases). CDR1 is MNHNS, CDR2 SASEGT, per germline. This CDR3 is 15 amino acids long. With 1 base removed from V and 3 bases from J, the gap between germline ends came to 10 bases. The CDR3 region is CASSEGDNHYNEQFF. CDR3 nucleotide sequence: TGTGCCAGCAGTGAAGGGGACAACCACTACAATGAGCAGTTCTTC.

The CDR3 protein is CAISGTGNTEAFF. DNA for the CDR3: TGTGCCATCAGCGGGACAGGGAACACTGAAGCTTTCTTT. The chain recombines TRBV10-3 with TRBJ1-1, with 8 bases lining up with TRBD1. Germline CDR1 is ENHRY and CDR2 is SYGVKD. The length of the CDR3 is 13 residues. V was pared by 6 bases and J by 1 base, with 1 base of the junction left unmatched.

The chain employs TRBV29-1 and TRBJ2-3; possible D gene TRBD1, 6 bases. V lost 4 bases and J 6 bases, leaving 17 bases between the germline ends. CDR1 and CDR2 from the germline V gene are SQVTM and ANQGSEA. This CDR3 region has 14 residues. CDR3 sequence reads: CSVGVQGRGDTQYF. CDR3 DNA: TGCAGCGTTGGCGTACAGGGCCGTGGCGATACGCAGTATTTT.

V usage is TRBV7-8 and J usage is TRBJ2-1, with 7 positions matching TRBD2. Germline CDR1 SGHVS, CDR2 FQNEAQ. The CDR3 consists of 16 residues. V was clipped by 5 bases and J by 1 base; unmatched bases: 8. The CDR3 region has the DNA TGTGCCAGCAGCGAGCCGACTAGCCGGTCCTACAATGAGCAGTTCTTC. This translates into CASSEPTSRSYNEQFF.